The entry below gives a single T cell receptor (beta chain) sequence along with its context. The target antigen is unknown. These data are taken from a study of identical twins. General study points: Whereas memory repertoires showed no such difference, abundant cord blood beta clonotypes carried fewer insertions. There was an excess of low generation probability in the out-of-frame alpha sequences that twins shared. A partial confounding effect on zero-insertion analyses could come from invariant MAIT and iNKT cells.

Template switching (which added a universal primer site) was used, and cDNA carried unique molecular identifiers. TCRdb analysed the 5' RACE reads with MiXCR anew, one entry per CDR3 protein. This table holds roughly 250,000 distinct CDR3 sequences, over 13% found once. The germline gives CDR1 LNHDA, CDR2 SQIVND (reference sequence). CDR3 size: 13 residues. V lost 1 base, J lost 6 bases, and 9 bases lay in between. The J gene is TRBJ1-1, the V gene TRBV19; D unclear. The specimen sequenced was memory (CD45RO+) T cells sorted from blood. This TCR derives from a woman in her late teens or twenties in good health. The CDR3 coding sequence is TGTGCCAGTAGTATAGTTGCGAGACCTGAAGCTTTCTTT. This translates into CASSIVARPEAFF.